This T cell receptor beta chain was obtained from a study of tumor-infiltrating lymphocytes in primary liver carcinoma. Comment on this clonotype: Its antigen is currently unknown. An end of the junction differs from the germline gene, which may be a read error.

The authors made TCR beta cDNA from 500 to 600 ng total RNA with a constant-region primer. Sequencing libraries for TCR beta derived from three nested multiplex PCR rounds that used slightly modified ARM-PCR. Each of the first two PCR rounds ran roughly 10 cycles with TRBV1-TRBV30 forward and C-beta reverse primers. A single record per CDR3 protein comes from TCRdb applying MiXCR to the multiplex PCR reads. The sample carries some 190,000 distinct CDR3 sequences, around four fifths recorded once. Study results and caveats: Tumor-blood pairs (like tumor-adjacent pairs) overlapped less than tumor region pairs did. There were only about 7-25% of top clones found in all five tumor regions.

The CDR3 runs 18 residues. Germline V lookup: CDR1 ENHRY, CDR2 SYGVKD. Co-extracted RNA and DNA came from 20-30 mg of unsorted bulk tissue. There were five separate regions sampled from each tumor. The rearrangement uses TRBV10-3 and TRBJ2-6, with D perhaps matching TRBD1 or TRBD2 (5 bases each). The receptor was derived from a man aged 40-49 years with primary liver carcinoma and hepatitis B virus infection. The sample consisted of tumor tissue from primary liver carcinoma. The CDR3 here is CAISGSRGADSGDNVLTF. The CDR3 nucleotides are TGTGCCATCAGTGGTTCGAGGGGAGCAGACTCTGGGGACAACGTCCTGACTTTC.